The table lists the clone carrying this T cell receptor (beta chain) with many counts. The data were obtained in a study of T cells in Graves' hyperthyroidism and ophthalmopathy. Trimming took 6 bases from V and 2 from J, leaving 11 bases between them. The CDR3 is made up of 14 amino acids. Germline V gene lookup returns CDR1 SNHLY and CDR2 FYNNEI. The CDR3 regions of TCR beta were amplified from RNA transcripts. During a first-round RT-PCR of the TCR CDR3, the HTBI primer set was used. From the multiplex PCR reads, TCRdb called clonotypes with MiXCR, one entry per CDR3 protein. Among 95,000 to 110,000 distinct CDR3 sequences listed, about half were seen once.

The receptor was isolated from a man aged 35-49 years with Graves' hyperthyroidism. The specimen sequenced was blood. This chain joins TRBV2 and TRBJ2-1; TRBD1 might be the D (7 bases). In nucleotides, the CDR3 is TGTGCCAGCAGAGGCAGGGGGGCCTACAATGAGCAGTTCTTC. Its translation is CASRGRGAYNEQFF.